This TCR beta chain was documented in a study of T cells in localized non-small cell lung cancer. A word on this clone: Antigen specificity is unknown.

The repertoire was sequenced with immunoSEQ multiplex PCR; TCRdb's copy has only in-frame clones and lacks some. Of about 34,000 clones detected, 88% appear once; the ten largest clones hold under 5%. Findings of the study overall: Prolonged overall survival went with higher T cell density in the blood. Clonality of T cells reached its maximum in uninvolved adjacent lung, surpassing tumor. One tumor region alone was sequenced, and heterogeneity therefore remains possible. Detection in adjacent lung was observed for a median around 50 of the top 100 tumor clones.

This CDR3 is 13 amino acids long. Trimming cost V 1 base and J 5 bases, with 8 bases left between them. CDR1 is SGHDN and CDR2 is FVKESK in the germline V gene. Sample: peripheral blood, taken before any cancer treatment. The clonotype comes from a woman aged 35 to 70 with stage I lung adenocarcinoma. The V call is TRBV14, the J call TRBJ1-1; D not resolved. The chain's CDR3 is CASSQVWGTEAFF. In DNA form, the CDR3 reads TGTGCCAGCAGCCAAGTTTGGGGTACTGAAGCTTTCTTT.